One and the same sample provided the 27 T cell receptor beta chains below, sequenced in a study of tumor-infiltrating lymphocytes in oesophageal squamous cell carcinoma (dated by TCRdb to 2015 to 2016). Receptor libraries were prepared by PCR. TCRdb lists the instrument as Illumina HiSeq 2000. Using fastp trimming at Q25 and MiXCR clonotype assembly, TCRdb reanalyzed the public sequencing data and kept in-frame beta chains. Identical CDR3 proteins give one entry, which carries the most common genes and DNA. A total of 15,000 to 20,000 distinct CDR3 sequences appear in this sample, around half of them only once. The ten top clones hold roughly a quarter of the sample. The sequencing sample was made of esophageal tumor tissue. These receptors came from a male donor with esophageal squamous cell carcinoma.

By frequency in the sample, this clonotype is medium-sized (0.01 to 0.1%). The gene calls are TRBV12-3 or TRBV12-4 and TRBJ1-1; 7 positions agree with TRBD1. The ends lost 3 bases at V and 3 bases at J; junction bases unmatched: 4. This CDR3 contains 14 residues. CDR3 residues: CASSFVDRDTEAFF. The CDR3 nucleotides read TGTGCCAGCAGTTTCGTAGACAGGGACACTGAAGCTTTCTTT.

The chain carries TRBV3-1 and TRBJ2-3; TRBD2 agrees at 10 bases. The CDR3 loop spans 17 amino acids. Germline V CDR1 and CDR2: LGHDT, YNNKEL (reference sequence). The junction had 15 bases not matched to a gene; V was cut back by 6 bases and J by 6 bases. The CDR3 DNA follows: TGTGCCAGCAGTTTTGGAGAGACTAGCGGGCGGCGGGATACGCAGTATTTT. Amino acid sequence: CASSFGETSGRRDTQYF.

The chain carries TRBV7-2 and TRBJ1-4; D may be TRBD1 (6 bases). CDR1 is SGHTA and CDR2 is FQGNSA in the germline V gene. The CDR3 extends over 14 amino acids. Trimming removed 5 bases from V and 8 bases from J, with 15 bases in between. The CDR3 DNA follows: TGTGCCAGCAGCCGCGGAAAGGGGGGGGAAAAACTGTTTTTT. This encodes CASSRGKGGEKLFF.

A note on this clonotype: This may stem from a read error, because a much larger clone lies one nucleotide away. The V and J genes are TRBV10-3 and TRBJ2-1; D gene unclear. Trimming took off 0 bases at V and 10 bases at J, with 10 bases between the two ends. Germline CDR1 is ENHRY and CDR2 is SYGVKD. The CDR3 is 13 amino acids. CDR3 DNA sequence: TGTGCCATCAGTGAGTCAAGCTCCTACGAGCAGTTCTTC. Amino acid sequence: CAISESSSYEQFF.

About this clonotype itself: The CDR3 end shows no conserved phenylalanine or tryptophan, and so a read error is likely. The DNA is omitted, as the CDR3 cannot be located on it reliably, and the CDR3 follows TCRdb's listing. V and J are TRBV6-5 and TRBJ2-6; the table's D call, TRBD1, has no DNA check behind it. Germline CDR1 reads MNHEY; CDR2 reads SVGAGI. The CDR3 has 8 residues if both end residues are counted. CDR3 protein: CASSYDSS.

Note on this clonotype: A junction end diverges from the germline sequence, so it may reflect a read error. The rearrangement joins TRBV10-2 to TRBJ1-6, with 9 nucleotides matching TRBD1. The CDR3 has 13 residues. Germline assignment: CDR1 WSHSY and CDR2 SAAADI. As DNA, the CDR3 is TGCGCCAGCAGAGGACAGGGGAACAACGAGCAGTACTTT. It translates to CASRGQGNNEQYF.

A few counts support this clonotype. The rearrangement uses TRBV7-8 and TRBJ2-5; 8 bases line up with TRBD1. The end of the DNA aligns better with TRBJ2-7, so the J call may be wrong. CDR3 length equals 14 residues. Per germline, CDR1 SGHVS and CDR2 FQNEAQ. CDR3 sequence (DNA): TGTGCCAGCAGCTTAGCACAGGGGGGTGCCGAGCAGTACTTC. Amino acid sequence: CASSLAQGGAEQYF.

This chain uses TRBV7-6 with TRBJ2-3, with a weak D call TRBD1 (5 bases). CDR1 and CDR2 from the germline V gene are SGHVS and FNYEAQ. V was shortened by 4 bases and J by 4 bases, with 27 bases between the two germline ends. CDR3 length: 19 amino acids. CDR3: CASSSLTQLPSGLSDTQYF. The CDR3 nucleotides read TGTGCCAGCAGCTCACTTACTCAATTGCCCTCAGGGCTCTCAGATACGCAGTATTTT.

The rearrangement links TRBV6-5 to TRBJ2-1, with unresolved D. The J call is doubtful: the DNA matches TRBJ2-5 better. CDR1 MNHEY and CDR2 SVGAGI come from the germline V gene. The CDR3 loop spans 13 amino acids. This chain's CDR3 is CASSYEVQETQYF. The CDR3 bases are TGTGCCAGCAGTTACGAGGTCCAAGAGACCCAGTACTTC.

This clonotype has a handful of counts. The chain uses TRBV7-2 and TRBJ2-7; D unresolved. Trimming shortened V by 4 bases and J by 6 bases, and 10 bases separated the two germline ends. Germline V gene sequence: CDR1 SGHTA, CDR2 FQGNSA. The CDR3 runs 12 residues. DNA of the CDR3: TGTGCCAGCAGCTCTTACTTAGGCGAGCAGTACTTC. This codes for CASSSYLGEQYF.

The CDR3 sequence is CASSEFGQISNQPQHF. The CDR3 DNA reads TGTGCCAGCAGTGAATTTGGTCAGATTAGCAATCAGCCCCAGCATTTT. This chain uses TRBV6-1 with TRBJ1-5; D ambiguous. The ends were cut back, 2 bases at V and 0 bases at J, with 11 bases in the middle. CDR3 size: 16 residues. The germline CDR1 and CDR2 sequences are MNHNS and SASEGT.

The rearrangement uses TRBV7-2 and TRBJ2-7; 10 nucleotides line up with TRBD2. The CDR3 consists of 12 residues. Germline CDR1 is SGHTA and CDR2 is FQGNSA. V was clipped by 5 bases and J by 11 bases; unmatched bases: 6. The CDR3 reads CASSPTSGVEYF. In DNA form, the CDR3 reads TGTGCCAGCAGCCCTACTAGCGGGGTGGAGTACTTC.

This clonotype is categorized as large. The chain combines TRBV7-8 with TRBJ2-5; weak D call: TRBD1 (6 bases). Germline CDR1 and CDR2: SGHVS and FQNEAQ. The CDR3 consists of 15 residues. Trimming stripped 0 bases from V and 4 bases from J, with 12 bases between. For the CDR3, the DNA is TGTGCCAGCAGCTTAGCCAGGGGTGGCGGAGAGACCCAGTACTTC. Its protein product is CASSLARGGGETQYF.

The chain's CDR3 is CASSNRLAGSSYEQYF. The DNA of the CDR3 is TGTGCCAGCAGCAACAGACTAGCCGGTAGCTCCTACGAGCAGTACTTC. The rearrangement links TRBV7-8 to TRBJ2-5; TRBD2 matches 7 bases. The J call may not be correct, given that the DNA end is closer to TRBJ2-7. This CDR3 comprises 16 residues. Germline V gene sequence: CDR1 SGHVS, CDR2 FQNEAQ.

This clonotype was found many times. The genes are TRBV11-2 and TRBJ1-6, with D unresolved. CDR1 is SGHAT and CDR2 is FQNNGV in the germline V gene. Trimming shortened V by 6 bases and J by 9 bases, and 9 bases separated the two germline ends. The CDR3 is 12 amino acids. CDR3 nucleotide sequence: TGTGCCAGCAGACCCCCCGGTTCACCCCTCCACTTT. This sequence encodes CASRPPGSPLHF.

V gene TRBV7-8 combines with J gene TRBJ2-1; TRBD2 agrees at 10 bases. Germline V CDR1 and CDR2: SGHVS, FQNEAQ. This CDR3 has 16 residues. Trimming took 4 bases from V and 4 from J; bases not matched to a gene: 7. The CDR3 DNA sequence: TGTGCCAGCAGCTCCCTGGGGACTAGCGCTTACAATGAGCAGTTCTTC. This encodes CASSSLGTSAYNEQFF.

Comment on this clonotype: A read error is likely, as this CDR3 ends without the conserved phenylalanine or tryptophan. The DNA is omitted, as the CDR3 cannot be located on it reliably, and the CDR3 follows TCRdb's listing. The V and J genes are TRBV7-7 and TRBJ2-6; TRBD1, the D gene given by the table, was not confirmed from the DNA. From germline, CDR1 is SSHAT and CDR2 FNYEAQ (reference sequence). The CDR3 comprises 18 residues, both ends counted. The CDR3 is CASSPKRLGGTYEQYFGA.

V usage is TRBV6-1 and J usage is TRBJ2-3; TRBD1 matches 8 bases. Judging by the DNA end, TRBJ1-2 fits better; the J call may be wrong. CDR1 is MNHNS and CDR2 is SASEGT in the germline V gene. This CDR3 is built from 13 residues. This CDR3 reads CASSEADRDGYTF. In nucleotides, the CDR3 is TGTGCCAGCAGTGAAGCGGACAGGGATGGCTACACCTTC.

This clonotype was counted many times. J is TRBJ2-3 and V is TRBV28; D not resolved. This CDR3 has 13 amino acids. Trimming shortened V by 8 bases and J by 3 bases, and 12 bases separated the two germline ends. Germline V gene data show CDR1 as MDHEN and CDR2 as SYDVKM. DNA of the CDR3: TGTGCCAGCCAGGAGTTCGGGACAGATACGCAGTATTTT. Translation: CASQEFGTDTQYF.

There are many counts of this clonotype. The V call is TRBV4-3, the J call TRBJ2-7, with a possible D match to TRBD1 (5 bases). CDR1 is LGHNA, CDR2 YSLEER, per germline. V lost 0 bases, J lost 4 bases, and 13 bases lay in between. The CDR3 sequence is 15 residues long. The CDR3 spells CASSQEKGKGYEQYF. The CDR3, as DNA: TGCGCCAGCAGCCAAGAAAAGGGTAAGGGGTACGAGCAGTACTTC.

The J gene is TRBJ2-7, the V gene TRBV7-2; tentative D call: TRBD2 (6 bases). Trimming left V 5 bases short and J 1 base short, with 12 bases between. Germline V gene sequence: CDR1 SGHTA, CDR2 FQGNSA. This CDR3 comprises 14 residues. Here the CDR3 DNA reads TGTGCCAGCAGCACGGACTATAATTCCTACGAGCAGTACTTC. Encoded protein: CASSTDYNSYEQYF.

Worth noting for this clonotype: Likely a read error: the CDR3 ends without its conserved phenylalanine or tryptophan. The DNA is omitted, as the CDR3 cannot be located on it reliably, and the CDR3 follows TCRdb's listing. The chain combines TRBV27 with TRBJ2-3. Germline CDR1 and CDR2: MNHEY and SMNVEV (reference sequence). The CDR3 is 8 amino acids in total, end residues counted. This chain's CDR3 is CASSFLGT.

The sample holds a few counts of this clonotype. The CDR3 sequence: CASSLQRGAQETQYF. In DNA, the CDR3 is TGTGCCAGCAGCCTCCAACGGGGTGCTCAAGAGACCCAGTACTTC. This sequence joins TRBV7-2 and TRBJ2-7; D is possibly TRBD2 (5 bases). The J call is uncertain, as TRBJ2-5 better fits the DNA end. The CDR3 length is 15 residues. Germline-derived CDR1 and CDR2 are SGHTA and FQGNSA.

The sample holds a few counts of this clonotype. CDR3 sequence reads: CASSLETSGPSTDTQYF. CDR3 DNA sequence: TGTGCCAGCAGCTTGGAGACTAGCGGCCCAAGCACAGATACGCAGTATTTT. The chain recombines TRBV7-8 with TRBJ2-3; 9 nucleotides match TRBD2. CDR1 SGHVS and CDR2 FQNEAQ come from the germline V gene. After removal of 3 bases from V and 0 bases from J, the junction contained 7 bases not matched to a gene. The CDR3 is 17 amino acids.

The V and J genes are TRBV7-3 and TRBJ2-5; maybe TRBD1 (6 bases). This CDR3 spans 15 amino acids. Germline assignment: CDR1 SGHTA and CDR2 FQGTGA. The V end was cut by 5 bases, the J end by 5 bases, with 18 bases between. The CDR3 bases are TGTGCCAGCAGCCAGTTCCAGGGGTTTGGGGAGACCCAGTACTTC. Amino acids: CASSQFQGFGETQYF.

The genes are TRBV7-6 and TRBJ2-5; no clear D gene. TRBJ2-7 explains the end of the DNA better; the J call may be wrong. This CDR3 comprises 13 residues. Germline V gene sequence: CDR1 SGHVS, CDR2 FNYEAQ. CDR3 bases: TGTGCCAGCAGCCCCTCGGCCGCCTACGAGCAGTACTTC. It codes for CASSPSAAYEQYF.

The V gene is TRBV7-2, the J gene TRBJ2-5, with D uncertain. The J call may be wrong; the DNA end is better matched by TRBJ1-1. The CDR3 totals 13 residues. CDR1 and CDR2 from the germline V gene are SGHTA and FQGNSA. Here the CDR3 reads CASSFSVEAEAFF. DNA of the CDR3: TGTGCCAGCAGCTTTTCAGTGGAAGCTGAAGCTTTCTTT.